This TCR beta chain was sequenced during a study of cytomegalovirus exposure and HLA in healthy donors. Details on this clone: Its antigen is unidentified.

Germline assignment: CDR1 MNHEY and CDR2 SMNVEV (reference sequence). V lost 4 bases and J lost 2, with 11 bases in between. CDR3 length: 14 residues. The study's findings and limits: Across donors, sequencing depth was assumed by presence/absence analyses to be roughly uniform. Reportedly, a later analysis found an Asian-associated ancestry cluster had fewer N-insertions than the approximately 700-donor mean. The HLA-A and HLA-B alleles of most subjects were reportedly predicted accurately from TCR beta sequences.

PCR used 60 Vbeta primers and 13 Jbeta primers. Data came from immunoSEQ multiplex PCR; TCRdb stores just in-frame clones and leaves some out. The repertoire holds some 120,000 clones, with more than 60% as singletons. The rearrangement joins TRBV27 to TRBJ1-2; D uncertain. The specimen was PBMCs. This clonotype originated in a woman aged 55-70 years in good health and CMV-seropositive. CDR3 coding DNA: TGTGCCAGCAGTTCCTCATGGGAGAACTATGGCTACACCTTC. Protein product: CASSSSWENYGYTF.